The T cell receptor beta chain under discussion was sequenced for a study of a mutant IDH1 vaccine in newly diagnosed glioma. Study as a whole: Vaccines were begun 4-6 weeks after radiotherapy alone, or with temozolomide cycles. There were 62.5% males and around 40% females among treated patients, whose mean age was approximately 40 years. Radiotherapy, temozolomide, or both had been given previously, and both were given to most. Whole-study findings and limits: Overall, more than 85% of patients had vaccine-induced immune responses.

Profiled with immunoSEQ multiplex PCR; TCRdb holds only in-frame clones, not every one. This table has about 130,000 clones, over 75% appearing once. Time point: week 11, during vaccination. The investigators gave 300 ug of mutant IDH1 20-mer peptide in each vaccine dose, together with topical imiquimod. CDR3 length: 13 residues. V lost 0 bases and J 0 bases, leaving 4 bases between the germline ends. CDR1 and CDR2 (germline): SGHRS, YFSETQ. On this clone itself: Its cognate antigen is unknown.

The clonotype originates from a man in his forties with glioma. The sample in question was PBMCs, obtained from a glioma patient whose treatment included an IDH1 peptide vaccine. The chain employs TRBV5-1 and TRBJ2-7; D gene ambiguous. The CDR3 bases are TGCGCCAGCAGCTTGGGTAGCTCCTACGAGCAGTACTTC. The encoded protein is CASSLGSSYEQYF.